The TCR beta chain under discussion was sequenced for a study of blood T cell repertoires in COVID-19. Generated by immunoSEQ multiplex PCR, the TCRdb table keeps only in-frame clones and is missing some. The profile shows 200,000 to 250,000 clones, more than 80% of them singletons. V was pared by 6 bases and J by 4 bases, with 13 bases between. This CDR3 has 14 residues. Germline V gene lookup returns CDR1 MGHDK and CDR2 SYGVNS. The material sequenced was PBMCs or T cells enriched from blood (not recorded which). The chain uses TRBV25-1 and TRBJ2-1; TRBD1 is a possible D gene (6 bases). The receptor comes from a young woman in a cohort exposed to, infected with or recovered from COVID-19 (not recorded which). The CDR3 protein is CASSDKGEYNEQFF. The CDR3 DNA reads as TGTGCCAGCAGCGATAAGGGGGAATACAATGAGCAGTTCTTC. Full variable domain (remainder filled in from reference TRBV25-1 and TRBJ2-1): EADIYQTPRYLVIGTGKKITLECSQTMGHDKMYWYQQDPGMELHLIHYSYGVNSTEKGDLSSESTVSRIRTEHFPLTLESARPSHTSQYLCASSDKGEYNEQFFGPGTRLTVL.